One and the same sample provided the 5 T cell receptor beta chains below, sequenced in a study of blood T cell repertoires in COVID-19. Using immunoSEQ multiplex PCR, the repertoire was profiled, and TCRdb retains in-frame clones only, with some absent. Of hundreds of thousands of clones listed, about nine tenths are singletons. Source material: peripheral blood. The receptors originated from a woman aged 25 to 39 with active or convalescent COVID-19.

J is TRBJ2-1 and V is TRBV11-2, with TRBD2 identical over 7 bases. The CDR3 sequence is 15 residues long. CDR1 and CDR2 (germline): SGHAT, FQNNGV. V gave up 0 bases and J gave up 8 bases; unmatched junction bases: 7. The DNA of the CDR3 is TGTGCCAGCAGCTTAGATCGGGGGGTGGCCCATGAGCAGTTCTTC. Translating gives CASSLDRGVAHEQFF.

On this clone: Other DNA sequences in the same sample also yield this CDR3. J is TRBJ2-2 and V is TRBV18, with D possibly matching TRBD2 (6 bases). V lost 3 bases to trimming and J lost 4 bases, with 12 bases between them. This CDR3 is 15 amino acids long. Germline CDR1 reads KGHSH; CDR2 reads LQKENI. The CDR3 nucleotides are TGTGCCAGCTCACCCCCGGGGCGGGGCACCGGGGAGCTGTTTTTT. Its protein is CASSPPGRGTGELFF.

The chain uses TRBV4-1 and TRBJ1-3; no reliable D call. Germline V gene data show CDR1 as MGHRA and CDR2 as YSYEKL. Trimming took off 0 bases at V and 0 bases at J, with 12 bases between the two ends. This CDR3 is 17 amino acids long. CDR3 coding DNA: TGCGCCAGCAGCCAAGAAATCACAGTCACCTCTGGAAACACCATATATTTT. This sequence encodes CASSQEITVTSGNTIYF.

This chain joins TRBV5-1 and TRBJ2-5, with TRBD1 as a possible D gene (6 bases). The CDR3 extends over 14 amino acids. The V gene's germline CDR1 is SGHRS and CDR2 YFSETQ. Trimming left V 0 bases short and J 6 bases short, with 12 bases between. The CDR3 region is CASSLESGEKTQYF. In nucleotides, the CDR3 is TGCGCCAGCAGCTTGGAATCAGGGGAGAAGACCCAGTACTTC.

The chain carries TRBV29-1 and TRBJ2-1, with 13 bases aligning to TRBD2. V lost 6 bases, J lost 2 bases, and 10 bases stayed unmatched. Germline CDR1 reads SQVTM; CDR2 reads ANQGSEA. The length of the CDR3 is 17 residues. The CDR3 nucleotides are TGCAGCGTGTCTCCCACTAGCGGGGGGGGCACCTACAATGAGCAGTTCTTC. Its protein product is CSVSPTSGGGTYNEQFF.